These 3 T cell receptor beta chains share one sample of origin, sequenced in a study of CD8+CD57+ T cells in acquired aplastic anemia (dated by TCRdb to 2016 to 2019). Instrument used: Illumina HiSeq 2000. Genomic DNA served as template for TCR beta VDJ combination and CDR3 sequence profiling. TCRdb ran its own pipeline on the public reads, namely fastp trimming at Q25 and MiXCR clone calling, and kept in-frame beta chains. Merged by CDR3 protein, the rows form single entries marked with the most common genes and DNA. The sample has just over 450,000 distinct CDR3 sequences on record, around 33% of them singletons. The ten biggest clones cover about 0.8% of the sample. Flow cytometry had shown CD8+CD57+ cell expansion in the patients selected for sequencing. Sequencing was performed on sorted CD4+, CD8+, or CD8+CD57+ T cells (not recorded which) from PBMCs. The receptor source for this set is a human donor with aplastic anemia.

Many counts were recorded for this clonotype. The chain carries TRBV19 and TRBJ1-5; D is unresolved. CDR1 is LNHDA, CDR2 SQIVND, per germline (reference sequence). The CDR3 runs 16 residues. The ends were cut back, 4 bases at V and 4 bases at J, with 17 bases in the middle. The CDR3 reads CASSTNDNGKNQPQHF. CDR3 bases: TGTGCCAGTAGTACAAACGACAACGGGAAAAATCAGCCCCAGCATTTT.

The chain links TRBV6-2 or TRBV6-3 to TRBJ1-1; 9 bases are shared with TRBD1. CDR1 and CDR2 from the germline V gene are MNHEY and SVGEGT. The CDR3 runs to 17 residues. V was clipped by 2 bases and J by 1 base; unmatched bases: 8. CDR3 sequence: CASSYVGTGITNTEAFF. CDR3 sequence (DNA): TGTGCCAGCAGTTACGTTGGGACAGGGATTACGAACACTGAAGCTTTCTTT.

This clonotype was observed a handful of times. Its ends do not fully match the called genes, so a read error is possible. CDR3 loop: CASSELSHSYEQYF. CDR3 bases: TGCGCCAGCAGCGAATTATCTCACTCCTACGAGCAGTACTTC. This chain connects TRBV7-2 to TRBJ2-7; unclear D gene. Looked up from germline, CDR1 is SGHTA and CDR2 is FQGNSA. The CDR3 runs 14 residues. The whole variable domain, remainder taken from reference TRBV7-2 and TRBJ2-7, is GAGVSQSPSNKVTEKGKDVELRCDPISGHTALYWYRQSLGQGLEFLIYFQGNSAPDKSGLPSDRFSAERTGGSVSTLTIQRTQQEDSAVYLCASSELSHSYEQYFGPGTRLTVT.